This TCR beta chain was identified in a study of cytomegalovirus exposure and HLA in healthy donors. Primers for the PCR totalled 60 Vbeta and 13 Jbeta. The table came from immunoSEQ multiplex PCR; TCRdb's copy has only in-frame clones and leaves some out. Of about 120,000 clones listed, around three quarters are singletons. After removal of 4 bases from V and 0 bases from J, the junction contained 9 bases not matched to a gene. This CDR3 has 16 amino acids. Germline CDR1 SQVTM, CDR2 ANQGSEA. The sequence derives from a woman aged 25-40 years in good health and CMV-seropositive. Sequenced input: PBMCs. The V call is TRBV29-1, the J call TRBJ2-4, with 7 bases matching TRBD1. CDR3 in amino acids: CSVVGRAGGAKNIQYF. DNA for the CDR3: TGCAGCGTTGTGGGGCGGGCAGGGGGAGCCAAAAACATTCAGTACTTC.